This note documents a single TCR beta chain sequence. Germline loops: CDR1 SGHAT, CDR2 FQDESV (reference sequence). V lost 2 bases, J lost 2 bases, and 6 bases stayed unmatched. The CDR3 has 16 residues. How the authors handled the data: Estimated nucleated cell counts came from reference gene primer amplification. Only in-frame clones appear in the TCRdb table, and some are missing; sequencing was by immunoSEQ multiplex PCR. The V and J calls and clone size are taken from that table; D and trimming were inferred from the DNA. The sample consists of 180,000 or so clones, roughly 82% of them appearing once. The sample originates from a study of blood T cell repertoires in COVID-19. Study-wide background: Some COVID-19 samples were acute and others convalescent; all came from the United States, Italy and Spain. T cells, B-cell-depleted T cells, or PBMCs provided the cDNA or gDNA that served as material.

The gene calls are TRBV11-1 and TRBJ2-1, with TRBD2 identical over 7 bases. The specimen was peripheral blood. The sequence was obtained from a woman in her 70s with acute or convalescent COVID-19. CDR3 bases: TGTGCCAGCAGCTTACAGGTCGGGGGGACCTACAATGAGCAGTTCTTC. It specifies CASSLQVGGTYNEQFF. The full variable domain, its missing parts supplied by reference TRBV11-1 and TRBJ2-1, is EAEVAQSPRYKITEKSQAVAFWCDPISGHATLYWYRQILGQGPELLVQFQDESVVDDSQLPKDRFSAERLKGVDSTLKIQPAELGDSAMYLCASSLQVGGTYNEQFFGPGTRLTVL.